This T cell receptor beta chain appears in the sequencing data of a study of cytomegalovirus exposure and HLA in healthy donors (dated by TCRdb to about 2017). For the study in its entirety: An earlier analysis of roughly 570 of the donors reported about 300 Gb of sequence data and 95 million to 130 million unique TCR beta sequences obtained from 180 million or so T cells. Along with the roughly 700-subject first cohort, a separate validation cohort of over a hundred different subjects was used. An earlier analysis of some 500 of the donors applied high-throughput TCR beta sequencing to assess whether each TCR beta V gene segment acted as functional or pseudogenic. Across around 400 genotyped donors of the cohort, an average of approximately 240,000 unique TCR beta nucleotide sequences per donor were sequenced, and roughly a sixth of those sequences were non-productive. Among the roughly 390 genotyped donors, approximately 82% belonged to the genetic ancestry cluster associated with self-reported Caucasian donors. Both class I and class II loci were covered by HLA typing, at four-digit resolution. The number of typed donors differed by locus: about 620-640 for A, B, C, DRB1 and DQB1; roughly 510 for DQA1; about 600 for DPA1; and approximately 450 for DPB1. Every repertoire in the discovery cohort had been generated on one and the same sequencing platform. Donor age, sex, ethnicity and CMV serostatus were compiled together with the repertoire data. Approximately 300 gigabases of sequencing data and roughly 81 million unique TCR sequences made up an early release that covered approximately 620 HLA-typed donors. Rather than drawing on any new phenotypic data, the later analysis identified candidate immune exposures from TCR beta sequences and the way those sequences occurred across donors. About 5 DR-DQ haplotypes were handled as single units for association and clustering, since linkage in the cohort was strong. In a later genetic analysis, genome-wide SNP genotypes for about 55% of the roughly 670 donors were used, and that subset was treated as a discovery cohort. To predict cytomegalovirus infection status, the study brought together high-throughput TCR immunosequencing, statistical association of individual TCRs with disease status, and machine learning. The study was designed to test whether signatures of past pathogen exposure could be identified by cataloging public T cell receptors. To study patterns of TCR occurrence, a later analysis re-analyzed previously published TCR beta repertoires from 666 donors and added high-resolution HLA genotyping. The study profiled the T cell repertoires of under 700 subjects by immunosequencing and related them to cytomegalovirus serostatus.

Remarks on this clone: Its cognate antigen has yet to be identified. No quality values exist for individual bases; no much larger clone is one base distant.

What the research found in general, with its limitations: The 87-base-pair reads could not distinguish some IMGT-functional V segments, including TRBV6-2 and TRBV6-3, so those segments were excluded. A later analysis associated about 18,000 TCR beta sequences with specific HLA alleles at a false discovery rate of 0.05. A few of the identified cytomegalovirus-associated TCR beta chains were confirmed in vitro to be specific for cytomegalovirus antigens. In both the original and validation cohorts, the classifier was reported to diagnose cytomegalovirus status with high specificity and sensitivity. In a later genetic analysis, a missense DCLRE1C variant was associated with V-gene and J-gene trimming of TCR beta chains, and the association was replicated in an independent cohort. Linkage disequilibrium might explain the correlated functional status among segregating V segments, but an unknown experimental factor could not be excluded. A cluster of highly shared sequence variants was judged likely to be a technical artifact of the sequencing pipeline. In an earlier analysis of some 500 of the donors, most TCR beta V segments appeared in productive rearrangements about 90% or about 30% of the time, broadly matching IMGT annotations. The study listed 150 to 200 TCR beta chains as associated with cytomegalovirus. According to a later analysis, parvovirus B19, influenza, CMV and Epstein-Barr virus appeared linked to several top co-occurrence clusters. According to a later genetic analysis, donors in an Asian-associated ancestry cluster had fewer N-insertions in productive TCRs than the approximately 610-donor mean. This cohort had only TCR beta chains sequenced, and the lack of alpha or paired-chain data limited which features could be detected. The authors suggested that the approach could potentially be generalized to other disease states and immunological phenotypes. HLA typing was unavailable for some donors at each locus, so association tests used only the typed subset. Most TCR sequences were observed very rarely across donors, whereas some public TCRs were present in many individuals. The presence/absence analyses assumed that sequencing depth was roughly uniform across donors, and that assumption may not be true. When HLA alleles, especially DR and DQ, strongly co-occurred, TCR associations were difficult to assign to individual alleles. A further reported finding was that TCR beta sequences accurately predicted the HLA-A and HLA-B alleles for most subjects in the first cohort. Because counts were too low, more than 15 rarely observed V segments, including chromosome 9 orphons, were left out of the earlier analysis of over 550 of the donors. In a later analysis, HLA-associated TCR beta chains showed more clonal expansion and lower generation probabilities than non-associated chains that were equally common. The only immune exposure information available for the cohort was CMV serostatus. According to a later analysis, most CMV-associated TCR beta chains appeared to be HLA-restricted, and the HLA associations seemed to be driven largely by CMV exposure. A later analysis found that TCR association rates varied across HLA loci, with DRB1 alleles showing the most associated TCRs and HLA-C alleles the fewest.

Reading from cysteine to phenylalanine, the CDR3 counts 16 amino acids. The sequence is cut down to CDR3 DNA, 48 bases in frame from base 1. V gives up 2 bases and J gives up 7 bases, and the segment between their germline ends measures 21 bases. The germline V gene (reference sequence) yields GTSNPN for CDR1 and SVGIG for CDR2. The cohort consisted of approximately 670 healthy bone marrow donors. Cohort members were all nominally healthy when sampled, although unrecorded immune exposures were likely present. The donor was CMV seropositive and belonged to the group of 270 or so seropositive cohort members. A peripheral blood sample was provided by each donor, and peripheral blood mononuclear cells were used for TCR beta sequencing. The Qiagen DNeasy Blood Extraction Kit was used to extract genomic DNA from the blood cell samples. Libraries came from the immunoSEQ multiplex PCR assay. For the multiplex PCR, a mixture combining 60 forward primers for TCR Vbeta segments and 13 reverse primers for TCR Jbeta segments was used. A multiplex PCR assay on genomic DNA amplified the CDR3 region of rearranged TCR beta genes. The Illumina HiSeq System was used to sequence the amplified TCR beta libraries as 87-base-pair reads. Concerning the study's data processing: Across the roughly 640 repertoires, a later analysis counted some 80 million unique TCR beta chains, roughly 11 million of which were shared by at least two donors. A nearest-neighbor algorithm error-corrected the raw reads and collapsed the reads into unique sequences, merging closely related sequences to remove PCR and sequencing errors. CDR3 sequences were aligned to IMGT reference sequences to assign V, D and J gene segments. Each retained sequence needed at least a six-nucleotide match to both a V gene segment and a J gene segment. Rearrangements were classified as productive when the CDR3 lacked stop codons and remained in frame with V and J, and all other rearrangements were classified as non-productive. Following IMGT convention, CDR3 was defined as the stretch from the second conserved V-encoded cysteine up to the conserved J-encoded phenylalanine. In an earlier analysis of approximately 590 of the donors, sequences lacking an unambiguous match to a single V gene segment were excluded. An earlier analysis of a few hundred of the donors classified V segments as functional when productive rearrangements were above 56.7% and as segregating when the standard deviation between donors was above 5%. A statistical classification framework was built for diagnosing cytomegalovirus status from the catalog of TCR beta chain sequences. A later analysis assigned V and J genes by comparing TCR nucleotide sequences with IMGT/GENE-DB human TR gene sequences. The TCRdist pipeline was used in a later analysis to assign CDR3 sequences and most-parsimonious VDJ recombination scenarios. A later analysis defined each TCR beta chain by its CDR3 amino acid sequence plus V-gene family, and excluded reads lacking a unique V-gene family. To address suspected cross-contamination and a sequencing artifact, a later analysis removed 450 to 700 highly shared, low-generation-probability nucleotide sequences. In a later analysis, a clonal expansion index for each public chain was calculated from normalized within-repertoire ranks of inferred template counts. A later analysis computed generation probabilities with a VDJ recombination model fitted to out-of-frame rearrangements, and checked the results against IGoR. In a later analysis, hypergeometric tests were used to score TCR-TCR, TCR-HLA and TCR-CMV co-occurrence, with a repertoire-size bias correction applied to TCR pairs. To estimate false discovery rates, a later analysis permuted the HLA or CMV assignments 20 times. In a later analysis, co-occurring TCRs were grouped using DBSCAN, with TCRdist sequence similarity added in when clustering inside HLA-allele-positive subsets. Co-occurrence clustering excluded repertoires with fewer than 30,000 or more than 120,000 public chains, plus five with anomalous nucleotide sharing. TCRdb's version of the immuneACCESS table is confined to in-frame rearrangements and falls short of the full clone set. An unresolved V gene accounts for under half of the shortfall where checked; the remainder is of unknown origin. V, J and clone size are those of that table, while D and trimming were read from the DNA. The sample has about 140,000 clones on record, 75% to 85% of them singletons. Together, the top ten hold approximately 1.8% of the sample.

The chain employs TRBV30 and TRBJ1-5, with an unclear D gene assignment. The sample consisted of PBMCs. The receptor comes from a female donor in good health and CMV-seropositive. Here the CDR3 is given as CAWSQGSHLLGQPQHF. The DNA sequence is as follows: TGTGCCTGGAGTCAAGGCAGCCATCTACTAGGACAGCCCCAGCATTTT.